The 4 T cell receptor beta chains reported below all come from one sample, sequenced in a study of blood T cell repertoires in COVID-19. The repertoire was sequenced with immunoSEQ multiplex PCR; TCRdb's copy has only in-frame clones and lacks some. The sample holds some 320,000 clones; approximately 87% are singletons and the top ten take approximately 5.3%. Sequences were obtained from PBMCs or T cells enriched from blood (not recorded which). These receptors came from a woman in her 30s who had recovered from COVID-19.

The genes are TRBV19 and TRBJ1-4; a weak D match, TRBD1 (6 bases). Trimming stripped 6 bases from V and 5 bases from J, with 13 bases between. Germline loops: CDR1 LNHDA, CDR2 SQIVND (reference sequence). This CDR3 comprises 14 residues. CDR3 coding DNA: TGTGCCAGTAGCGGGGGGGGCGCGAATGAAAAACTGTTTTTT. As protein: CASSGGGANEKLFF.

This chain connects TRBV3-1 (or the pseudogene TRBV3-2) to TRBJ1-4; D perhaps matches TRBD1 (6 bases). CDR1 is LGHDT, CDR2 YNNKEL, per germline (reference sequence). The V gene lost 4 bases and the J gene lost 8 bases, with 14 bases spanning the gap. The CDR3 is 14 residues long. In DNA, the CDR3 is TGTGCCAGCAGCCGGACGGGGGGCGAGGAAAAACTGTTTTTT. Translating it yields CASSRTGGEEKLFF.

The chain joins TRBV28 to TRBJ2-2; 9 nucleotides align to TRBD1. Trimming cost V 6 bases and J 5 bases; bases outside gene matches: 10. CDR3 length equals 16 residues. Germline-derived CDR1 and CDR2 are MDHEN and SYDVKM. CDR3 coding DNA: TGTGCCAGCAGCCCTGTGGGACAGGGAATAACCGGGGAGCTGTTTTTT. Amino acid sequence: CASSPVGQGITGELFF.

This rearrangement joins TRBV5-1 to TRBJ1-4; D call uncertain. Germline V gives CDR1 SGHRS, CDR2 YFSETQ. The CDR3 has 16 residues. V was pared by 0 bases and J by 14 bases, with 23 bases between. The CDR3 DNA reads TGCGCCAGCAGCTTGGAAGCGGGAGAAATTAATGAACGGCTGTTTTTT. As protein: CASSLEAGEINERLFF.